This T cell receptor beta chain appears in the sequencing data of a study of regulatory T cells in long-lasting Graves disease. Study-wide background: A definition of persistent Graves' disease required over 5 years of antithyroid drugs plus positive TSH receptor antibodies. Whole-study results and caveats: Comparison showed that persistent patients shared more public clonotypes (about 3,000) than new patients (about 880). Possibly, accuracy suffered from the small sample size. Less diverse TCR repertoires were seen in persistent Graves' patients than in newly diagnosed ones.

To note about this clonotype: What it binds is not known.

Time point meaning: persistent/refractory GD, antithyroid drugs over 5 years with positive TRAb. From PBMCs, RNA was extracted and then used to make the TCR library. Germline CDR1 reads MNHNS; CDR2 reads SASEGT. V dropped 2 bases and J dropped 9; count of bases not matched to a gene: 12. The CDR3 runs to 16 residues. Arm-PCR of CDR3 regions and iRepertoire HTBI primers were used to build TCR beta libraries. MiXCR was run by TCRdb on the multiplex PCR reads, yielding one entry per CDR3 protein. The data show approximately 360,000 distinct CDR3 sequences, with roughly 20% seen just once and 25% to 35% held by the top ten.

This receptor was taken from a woman aged 35 to 49 with Graves disease. The material sequenced was peripheral blood mononuclear cells (PBMCs), taken when the disease was refractory, from a patient treated with antithyroid drugs. V and J are TRBV6-1 and TRBJ2-4; 8 bases line up with TRBD1. In DNA, the CDR3 is TGTGCCAGCAGTGAAATTCCCACAGGGGGTATGAGCATTCAGTACTTC. It codes for CASSEIPTGGMSIQYF.